These 21 T cell receptor beta chains originate from one sample sequenced in a study of cytomegalovirus exposure and HLA in healthy donors. Primers for the PCR totalled 60 Vbeta and 13 Jbeta. Only in-frame clones appear in the TCRdb table, and some are missing; sequencing was by immunoSEQ multiplex PCR. The sample's table shows under 200,000 clones. The source material was PBMCs. All receptors derive from a man in his thirties or forties in good health and CMV-seronegative.

V is TRBV28 and J is TRBJ2-7; TRBD1 aligns across 12 bases. Trimming cost V 6 bases and J 2 bases; bases outside gene matches: 2. This CDR3 is built from 14 residues. Looked up from germline, CDR1 is MDHEN and CDR2 is SYDVKM. The CDR3 coding sequence is TGTGCCAGCAGGGGACAGGGGGCCCCCTACGAGCAGTACTTC. Translating it yields CASRGQGAPYEQYF.

The rearrangement links TRBV9 to TRBJ2-5, with 8 bases fitting TRBD1. The end of the DNA fits TRBJ2-7 better, so the J call may be wrong. The CDR3 spans 14 residues. Looked up from germline, CDR1 is SGDLS and CDR2 is YYNGEE. DNA for the CDR3: TGTGCCAGCAGCGGAACCCGGACAGGGACCGAGCAGTACTTC. This gives the protein CASSGTRTGTEQYF.

The chain recombines TRBV19 with TRBJ1-2; possible D gene TRBD1, 5 bases. Germline CDR1 LNHDA, CDR2 SQIVND (reference sequence). This CDR3 spans 13 amino acids. V gave up 3 bases and J gave up 7 bases, with 12 bases separating them. CDR3 region: CASSIQTVGGYTF. CDR3 sequence (DNA): TGTGCCAGTAGTATTCAGACAGTAGGTGGCTACACCTTC.

The gene calls are TRBV4-1 and TRBJ1-1; the D gene is possibly TRBD1 (6 bases). The CDR3 covers 16 residues. Germline V CDR1 and CDR2: MGHRA, YSYEKL. V dropped 1 base and J dropped 4 bases, with 16 bases sitting between them. The chain's CDR3 is CASSQAGYLRGTEAFF. The CDR3 DNA reads TGCGCCAGCAGCCAAGCAGGGTACCTCAGGGGCACTGAAGCTTTCTTT.

The chain is built from TRBV5-6 and TRBJ2-1; TRBD2 matches at 8 bases. Germline CDR1 reads SGHDT; CDR2 reads YYEEEE. V lost 3 bases to trimming and J lost 8 bases; unmatched junction nucleotides: 19. The CDR3 runs 18 residues. The CDR3 sequence is CASSSAGTSFPYSDEQFF. The CDR3 DNA sequence: TGTGCCAGCAGCTCGGCCGGGACTAGTTTCCCCTACAGCGATGAGCAGTTCTTC.

Worth noting for this clone: A read error may account for a junction end that differs from germline. CDR3 DNA: TGCGCCAGCAGCTTGACTTACCTAAATTCCCCCCTCCACTTT. It is translated as CASSLTYLNSPLHF. The J gene is TRBJ1-6, the V gene TRBV5-1; D call uncertain. This CDR3 comprises 14 residues. Per germline, CDR1 SGHRS and CDR2 YFSETQ. The whole variable domain, remainder taken from reference TRBV5-1 and TRBJ1-6, is KAGVTQTPRYLIKTRGQQVTLSCSPISGHRSVSWYQQTPGQGLQFLFEYFSETQRNKGNFPGRFSGRQFSNSRSEMNVSTLELGDSALYLCASSLTYLNSPLHFGNGTRLTVT.

The chain couples TRBV6-1 to TRBJ2-7; possibly TRBD1 for D (6 bases). This CDR3 region has 16 residues. Trimming removed 3 bases from V and 0 bases from J, with 15 bases in between. CDR1 and CDR2 from the germline V gene are MNHNS and SASEGT. CDR3: CASSDPGHTRSYEQYF. CDR3 bases: TGTGCCAGCAGTGACCCGGGACACACCCGCTCCTACGAGCAGTACTTC.

The rearrangement joins TRBV14 to TRBJ2-7, with D possibly being TRBD1 (6 bases). Per the germline V gene, CDR1 is SGHDN and CDR2 is FVKESK. The ends were cut back, 4 bases at V and 2 bases at J, with 12 bases in the middle. CDR3 length: 14 amino acids. The DNA for the CDR3 is TGTGCCAGCAGCCCCGGACAGTACGCCTACGAGCAGTACTTC. Residues: CASSPGQYAYEQYF.

The genes are TRBV5-7 and TRBJ1-1; D unresolved. TRBV5-7 is an ORF; its function is uncertain. The CDR3 contains 16 residues. V shed 1 base and J shed 1 base, with 14 bases lying between them. This CDR3 is CASSLWGVGRNTEAFF. The CDR3 coding sequence is TGTGCCAGCAGCTTGTGGGGTGTAGGGAGGAACACTGAAGCTTTCTTT.

The rearrangement links TRBV30 to TRBJ1-1; 9 bases map to TRBD1. In germline, CDR1 is GTSNPN, CDR2 SVGIG (reference sequence). With V trimmed by 5 bases and J by 6 bases, 7 bases remained unmatched. The CDR3 has 13 amino acids. The CDR3 DNA is TGTGCCTGGTACAGGGGGCGAGTCGCTGAAGCTTTCTTT. Translating gives CAWYRGRVAEAFF. Filled out from reference TRBV30 and TRBJ1-1, the complete variable domain reads SQTIHQWPATLVQPVGSPLSLECTVEGTSNPNLYWYRQAAGRGLQLLFYSVGIGQISSEVPQNLSASRPQDRQFILSSKKLLLSDSGFYLCAWYRGRVAEAFFGQGTRLTVV.

The gene calls are TRBV11-3 and TRBJ2-3, with D possibly TRBD1 on 5 matching bases. Germline CDR1 is SGHNT and CDR2 is YENEEA. V lost 5 bases, J lost 0 bases, and 9 bases lay in between. The CDR3 has 14 amino acids. The CDR3 here is CASSRTRSTDTQYF. The CDR3 DNA reads TGTGCCAGCAGCCGGACACGTAGCACAGATACGCAGTATTTT.

This chain links TRBV4-3 with TRBJ2-1; 11 bases align to TRBD2. The J segment lost 0 bases and the V segment lost 1 base, leaving 8 bases of the junction unmatched. The germline V gene encodes CDR1 LGHNA and CDR2 YSLEER. The CDR3 extends over 19 amino acids. The CDR3 DNA reads as TGCGCCAGCAGCCAAGGGAGTAGCGGGGGGGCAACCTCCTACAATGAGCAGTTCTTC. Translation: CASSQGSSGGATSYNEQFF.

This chain connects TRBV30 to TRBJ2-3, with TRBD1 matching 8 bases. This CDR3 has 14 amino acids. The ends lost 1 base at V and 4 bases at J; junction bases unmatched: 4. CDR1 is GTSNPN, CDR2 SVGIG, per germline (reference sequence). The DNA of the CDR3 is TGTGCCTGGAGTGCAGGGGGCGACTCAGATACGCAGTATTTT. It translates to CAWSAGGDSDTQYF.

V is TRBV9 and J is TRBJ2-3; D might be TRBD2 (7 bases). Trimming removed 1 base from V and 4 bases from J, with 13 bases in between. Germline loops: CDR1 SGDLS, CDR2 YYNGEE. The CDR3 contains 15 residues. The CDR3 loop reads CASSVSWGGPDTQYF. The CDR3 DNA is TGTGCCAGCAGCGTATCTTGGGGGGGCCCAGATACGCAGTATTTT. The full variable domain, with the rest looked up from reference TRBV9 and TRBJ2-3, is DSGVTQTPKHLITATGQRVTLRCSPRSGDLSVYWYQQSLDQGLQFLIQYYNGEERAKGNILERFSAQQFPDLHSELNLSSLELGDSALYFCASSVSWGGPDTQYFGPGTRLTVL.

The chain carries TRBV28 and TRBJ2-5; 15 positions agree with TRBD2. V shed 6 bases, J shed 5 bases, and the junction held 10 bases outside the gene matches. This CDR3 comprises 17 residues. Germline assignment: CDR1 MDHEN and CDR2 SYDVKM. CDR3 sequence: CASRTPGLAGGAETQYF. CDR3 sequence (DNA): TGTGCCAGCAGGACCCCAGGACTAGCGGGAGGGGCGGAGACCCAGTACTTC.

The chain is built from TRBV2 and TRBJ2-5; D ambiguous. Trimming removed 7 bases at V and 5 bases at J, with 17 bases between. Germline V CDR1 and CDR2: SNHLY, FYNNEI. CDR3 length: 14 amino acids. CDR3 residues: CASTRARFMETQYF. The CDR3 DNA reads as TGTGCCAGCACGAGAGCGAGGTTCATGGAGACCCAGTACTTC.

V is TRBV4-3 and J is TRBJ2-6, with 8 bases identical to TRBD1. The trim removed 3 bases at V and 8 bases at J, leaving 9 bases unmatched. The CDR3 totals 16 residues. Germline CDR1 and CDR2: LGHNA and YSLEER. In DNA, the CDR3 is TGCGCCAGCAGCCATGATTATAACAGGGGGACCAACGTCCTGACTTTC. Translated: CASSHDYNRGTNVLTF.

CDR3 nucleotide sequence: TGCGCCAGCAGCCGGGACAGGGACCAAGAGACCCAGTACTTC. This encodes CASSRDRDQETQYF. The V call is TRBV5-1, the J call TRBJ2-5, with 9 bases fitting TRBD1. CDR3 length equals 14 residues. Per germline, CDR1 SGHRS and CDR2 YFSETQ. The V and J ends lost 4 bases and 0 bases, in that order; junction bases with no gene match: 1.

The chain joins TRBV5-1 to TRBJ2-6; D perhaps matches TRBD1 (5 bases). V lost 0 bases, J lost 1 base, and 5 bases lay in between. Germline values: CDR1 SGHRS, CDR2 YFSETQ. The CDR3 covers 15 residues. The CDR3 protein is CASSLGQSGANVLTF. CDR3 nucleotides: TGCGCCAGCAGCTTGGGACAGTCTGGGGCCAACGTCCTGACTTTC.

The chain uses TRBV13 and TRBJ2-5, with TRBD1 identical over 7 bases. The J call may be mistaken, given a closer DNA end match to TRBJ2-7. The CDR3 is 15 amino acids. In germline, CDR1 is PRHDT, CDR2 FYEKMQ (reference sequence). CDR3 nucleotide sequence: TGTGCCAGCAGGTCCGGGACAGATAGCTCCTACGAGCAGTACTTC. As protein: CASRSGTDSSYEQYF.

The V and J genes are TRBV9 and TRBJ2-2; D not resolved. Trimming took off 3 bases at V and 4 bases at J, with 10 bases between the two ends. The CDR3 length is 14 residues. CDR1 SGDLS and CDR2 YYNGEE come from the germline V gene. The CDR3 sequence is CASSEKLGTGELFF. CDR3 DNA: TGTGCCAGCAGCGAGAAACTCGGCACCGGGGAGCTGTTTTTT.